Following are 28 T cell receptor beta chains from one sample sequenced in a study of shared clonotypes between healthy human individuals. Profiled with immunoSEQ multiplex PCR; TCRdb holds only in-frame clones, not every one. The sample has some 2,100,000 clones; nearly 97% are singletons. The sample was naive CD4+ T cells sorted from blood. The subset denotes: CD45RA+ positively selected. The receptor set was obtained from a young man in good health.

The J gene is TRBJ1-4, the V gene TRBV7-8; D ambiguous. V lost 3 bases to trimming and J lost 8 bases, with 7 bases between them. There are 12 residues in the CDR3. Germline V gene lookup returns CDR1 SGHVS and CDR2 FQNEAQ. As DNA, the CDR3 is TGTGCCAGCAGCTTCTTGGGGGAAAAACTGTTTTTT. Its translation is CASSFLGEKLFF. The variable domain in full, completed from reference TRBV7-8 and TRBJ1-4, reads GAGVSQSPRYKVAKRGQDVALRCDPISGHVSLFWYQQALGQGPEFLTYFQNEAQLDKSGLPSDRFFAERPEGSVSTLKIQRTQQEDSAVYLCASSFLGEKLFFGSGTQLSVL.

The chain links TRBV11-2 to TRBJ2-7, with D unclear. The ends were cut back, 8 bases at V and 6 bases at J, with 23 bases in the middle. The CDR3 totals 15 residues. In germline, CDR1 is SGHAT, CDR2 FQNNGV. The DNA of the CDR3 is TGTGCCAGCCAAAACCCGGCGGACGACTTCGGCGAGCAGTACTTC. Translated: CASQNPADDFGEQYF.

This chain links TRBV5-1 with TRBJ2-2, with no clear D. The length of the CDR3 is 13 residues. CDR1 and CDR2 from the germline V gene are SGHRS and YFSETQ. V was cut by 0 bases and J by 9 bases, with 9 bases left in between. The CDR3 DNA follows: TGCGCCAGCAGCTTGGACAGCGATAGGGAGCTGTTTTTT. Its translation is CASSLDSDRELFF.

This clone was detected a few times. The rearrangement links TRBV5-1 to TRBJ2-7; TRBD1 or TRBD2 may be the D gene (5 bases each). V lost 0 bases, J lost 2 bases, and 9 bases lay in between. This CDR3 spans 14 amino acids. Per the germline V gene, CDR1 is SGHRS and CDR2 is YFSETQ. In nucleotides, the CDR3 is TGCGCCAGCAGCTTGGGGGACGGACCCTACGAGCAGTACTTC. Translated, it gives CASSLGDGPYEQYF.

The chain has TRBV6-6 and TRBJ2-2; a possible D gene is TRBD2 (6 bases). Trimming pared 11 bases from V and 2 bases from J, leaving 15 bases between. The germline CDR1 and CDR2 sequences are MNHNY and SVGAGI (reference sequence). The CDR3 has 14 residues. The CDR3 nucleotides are TGTGCCCACAGAGTCGGGGGTAACACCGGGGAGCTGTTTTTT. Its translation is CAHRVGGNTGELFF.

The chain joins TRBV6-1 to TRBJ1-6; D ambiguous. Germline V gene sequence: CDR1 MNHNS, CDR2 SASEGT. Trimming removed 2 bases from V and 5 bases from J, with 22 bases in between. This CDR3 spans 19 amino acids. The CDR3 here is CASSENMGIGYRNNSPLHF. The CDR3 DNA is TGTGCCAGCAGTGAAAACATGGGGATCGGCTATCGGAATAATTCACCCCTCCACTTT.

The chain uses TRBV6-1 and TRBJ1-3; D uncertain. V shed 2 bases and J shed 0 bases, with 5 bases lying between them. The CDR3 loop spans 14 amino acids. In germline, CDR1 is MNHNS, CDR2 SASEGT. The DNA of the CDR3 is TGTGCCAGCAGTGAATTGGGCTCTGGAAACACCATATATTTT. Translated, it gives CASSELGSGNTIYF.

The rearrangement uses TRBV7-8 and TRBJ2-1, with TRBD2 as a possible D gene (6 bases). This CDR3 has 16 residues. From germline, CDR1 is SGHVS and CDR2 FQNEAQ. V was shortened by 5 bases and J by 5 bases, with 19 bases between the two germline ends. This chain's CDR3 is CASSPGLKGVNNEQFF. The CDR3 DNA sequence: TGTGCCAGCAGCCCGGGACTGAAAGGGGTTAACAATGAGCAGTTCTTC.

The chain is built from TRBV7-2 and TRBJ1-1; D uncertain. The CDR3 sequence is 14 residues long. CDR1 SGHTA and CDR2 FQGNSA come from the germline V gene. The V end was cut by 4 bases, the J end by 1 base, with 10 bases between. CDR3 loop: CASSSRPRNTEAFF. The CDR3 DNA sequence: TGTGCCAGCAGCTCCCGGCCCCGGAACACTGAAGCTTTCTTT.

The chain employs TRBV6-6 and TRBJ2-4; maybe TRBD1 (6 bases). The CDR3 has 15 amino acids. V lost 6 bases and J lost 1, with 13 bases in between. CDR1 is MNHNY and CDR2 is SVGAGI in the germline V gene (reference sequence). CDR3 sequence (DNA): TGTGCCAGCAGACACAGGGAGTTCGCCAAAAACATTCAGTACTTC. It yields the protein CASRHREFAKNIQYF.

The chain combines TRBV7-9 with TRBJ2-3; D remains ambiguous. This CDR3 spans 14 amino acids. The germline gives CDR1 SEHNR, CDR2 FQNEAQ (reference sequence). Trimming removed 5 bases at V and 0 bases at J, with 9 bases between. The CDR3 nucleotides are TGTGCCAGCAGCCCGAGACGGAGCACAGATACGCAGTATTTT. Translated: CASSPRRSTDTQYF.

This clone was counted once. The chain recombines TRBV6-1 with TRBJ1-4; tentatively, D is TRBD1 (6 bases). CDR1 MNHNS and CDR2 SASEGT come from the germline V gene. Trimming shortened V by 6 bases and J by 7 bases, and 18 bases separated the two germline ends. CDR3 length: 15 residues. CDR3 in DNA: TGTGCCAGCAGCCAAACAGGGTTTTCAGGTGAAAAACTGTTTTTT. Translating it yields CASSQTGFSGEKLFF.

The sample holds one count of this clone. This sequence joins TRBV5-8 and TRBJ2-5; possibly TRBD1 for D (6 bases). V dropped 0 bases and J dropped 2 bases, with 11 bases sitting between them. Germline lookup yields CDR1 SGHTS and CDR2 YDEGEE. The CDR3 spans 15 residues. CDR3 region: CASSLGRGKQETQYF. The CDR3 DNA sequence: TGTGCCAGCAGCTTGGGCAGGGGCAAGCAAGAGACCCAGTACTTC.

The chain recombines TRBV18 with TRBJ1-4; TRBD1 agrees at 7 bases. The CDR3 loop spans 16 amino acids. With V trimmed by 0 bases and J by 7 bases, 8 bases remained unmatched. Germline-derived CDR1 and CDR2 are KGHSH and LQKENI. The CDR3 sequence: CASSPPTGLRGEKLFF. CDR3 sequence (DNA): TGTGCCAGCTCACCACCGACAGGGCTTAGGGGTGAAAAACTGTTTTTT.

In DNA form, the CDR3 reads TGTGCCAGCTCATCCTTAGGAGCGAACACCGGGGAGCTGTTTTTT. Residues: CASSSLGANTGELFF. This chain joins TRBV18 and TRBJ2-2; D not certain. Germline V CDR1 and CDR2: KGHSH, LQKENI. The CDR3 covers 15 residues. The ends were cut back, 5 bases at V and 0 bases at J, with 10 bases in the middle.

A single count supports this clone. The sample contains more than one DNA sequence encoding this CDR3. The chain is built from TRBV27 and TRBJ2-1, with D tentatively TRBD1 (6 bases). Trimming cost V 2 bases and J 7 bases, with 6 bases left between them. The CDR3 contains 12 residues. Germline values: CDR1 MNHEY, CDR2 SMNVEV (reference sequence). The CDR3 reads CASSLRGNEQFF. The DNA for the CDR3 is TGTGCCAGCAGTTTAAGGGGGAATGAGCAGTTCTTC.

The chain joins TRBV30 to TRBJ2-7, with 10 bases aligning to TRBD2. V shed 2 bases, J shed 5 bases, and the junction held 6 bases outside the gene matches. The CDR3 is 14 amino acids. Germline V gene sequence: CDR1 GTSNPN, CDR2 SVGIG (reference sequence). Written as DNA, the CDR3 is TGTGCCTGGAGTCGACTAGCGGGCAGCAACGAGCAGTACTTC. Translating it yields CAWSRLAGSNEQYF.

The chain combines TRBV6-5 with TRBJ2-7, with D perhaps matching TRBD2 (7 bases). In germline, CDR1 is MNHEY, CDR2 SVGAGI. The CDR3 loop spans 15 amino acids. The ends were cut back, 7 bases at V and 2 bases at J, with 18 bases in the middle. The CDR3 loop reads CASNSWGGATYEQYF. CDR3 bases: TGTGCCAGCAACTCCTGGGGGGGGGCAACCTACGAGCAGTACTTC.

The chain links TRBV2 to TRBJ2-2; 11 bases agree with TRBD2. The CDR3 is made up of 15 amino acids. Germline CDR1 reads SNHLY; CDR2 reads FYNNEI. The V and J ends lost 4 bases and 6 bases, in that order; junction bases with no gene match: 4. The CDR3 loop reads CASSVLAGVSGELFF. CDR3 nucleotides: TGTGCCAGCAGTGTACTAGCGGGAGTTTCCGGGGAGCTGTTTTTT.

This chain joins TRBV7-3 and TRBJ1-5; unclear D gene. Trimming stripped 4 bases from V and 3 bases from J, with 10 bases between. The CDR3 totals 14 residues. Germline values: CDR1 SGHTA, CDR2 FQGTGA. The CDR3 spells CASSCGSINQPQHF. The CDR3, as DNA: TGTGCCAGCAGCTGCGGGTCCATCAATCAGCCCCAGCATTTT.

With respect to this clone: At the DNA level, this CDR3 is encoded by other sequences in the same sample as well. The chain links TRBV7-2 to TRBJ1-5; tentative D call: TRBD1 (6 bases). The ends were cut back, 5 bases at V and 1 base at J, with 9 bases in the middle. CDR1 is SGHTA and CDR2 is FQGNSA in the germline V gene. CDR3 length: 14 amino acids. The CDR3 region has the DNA TGTGCCAGCAGCCGGACAGTAAGCAATCAGCCCCAGCATTTT. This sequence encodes CASSRTVSNQPQHF.

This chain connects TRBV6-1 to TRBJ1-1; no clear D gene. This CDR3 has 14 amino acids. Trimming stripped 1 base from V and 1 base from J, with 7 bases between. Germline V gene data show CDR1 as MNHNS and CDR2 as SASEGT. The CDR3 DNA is TGTGCCAGCAGTGAAGGACCAGGGAACACTGAAGCTTTCTTT. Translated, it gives CASSEGPGNTEAFF.

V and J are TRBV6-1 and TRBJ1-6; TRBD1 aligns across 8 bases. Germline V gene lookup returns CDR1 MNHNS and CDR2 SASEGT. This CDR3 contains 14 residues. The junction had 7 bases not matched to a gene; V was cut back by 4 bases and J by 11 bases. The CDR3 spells CASSVGTGATPLHF. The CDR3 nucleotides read TGTGCCAGCAGTGTGGGGACAGGAGCCACACCCCTCCACTTT.

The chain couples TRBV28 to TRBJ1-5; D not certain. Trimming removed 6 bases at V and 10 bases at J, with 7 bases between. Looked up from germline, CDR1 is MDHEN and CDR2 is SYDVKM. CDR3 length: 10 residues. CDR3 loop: CASRTLPQHF. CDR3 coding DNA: TGTGCCAGCAGAACCCTTCCCCAGCATTTT. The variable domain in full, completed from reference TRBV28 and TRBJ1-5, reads DVKVTQSSRYLVKRTGEKVFLECVQDMDHENMFWYRQDPGLGLRLIYFSYDVKMKEKGDIPEGYSVSREKKERFSLILESASTNQTSMYLCASRTLPQHFGDGTRLSIL.

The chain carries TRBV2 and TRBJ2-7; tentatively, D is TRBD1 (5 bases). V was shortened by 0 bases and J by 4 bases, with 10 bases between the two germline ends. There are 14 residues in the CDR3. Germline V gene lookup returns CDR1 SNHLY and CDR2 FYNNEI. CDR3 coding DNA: TGTGCCAGCAGTGAAGCGCCCGACAGTTACGAGCAGTACTTC. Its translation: CASSEAPDSYEQYF.

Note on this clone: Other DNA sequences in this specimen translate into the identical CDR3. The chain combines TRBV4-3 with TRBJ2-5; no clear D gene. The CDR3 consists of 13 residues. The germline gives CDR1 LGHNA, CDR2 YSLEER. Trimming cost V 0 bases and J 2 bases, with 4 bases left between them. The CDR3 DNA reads TGCGCCAGCAGCCAAGACCTTCAAGAGACCCAGTACTTC. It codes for CASSQDLQETQYF.

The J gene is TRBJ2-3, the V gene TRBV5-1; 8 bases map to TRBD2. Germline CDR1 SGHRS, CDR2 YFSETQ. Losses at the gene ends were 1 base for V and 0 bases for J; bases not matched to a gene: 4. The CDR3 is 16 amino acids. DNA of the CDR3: TGCGCCAGCAGCTTGTCGGTAGCGGGGAGCACAGATACGCAGTATTTT. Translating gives CASSLSVAGSTDTQYF. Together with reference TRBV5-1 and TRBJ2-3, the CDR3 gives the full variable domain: KAGVTQTPRYLIKTRGQQVTLSCSPISGHRSVSWYQQTPGQGLQFLFEYFSETQRNKGNFPGRFSGRQFSNSRSEMNVSTLELGDSALYLCASSLSVAGSTDTQYFGPGTRLTVL.

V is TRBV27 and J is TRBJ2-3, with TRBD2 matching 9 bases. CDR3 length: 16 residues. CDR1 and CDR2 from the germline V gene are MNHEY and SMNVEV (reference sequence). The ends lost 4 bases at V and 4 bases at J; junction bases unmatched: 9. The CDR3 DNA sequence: TGTGCCAGCAGTTCGTCCGGGACTAGCTTCCCAGATACGCAGTATTTT. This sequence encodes CASSSSGTSFPDTQYF.